This record concerns one TCR beta chain sequence. This clone appeared once. The antigen it recognizes is unknown. Within one base of it there is no much larger clone, and no base qualities were kept. This entry comes from a study of blood T cell repertoires in COVID-19 (dated by TCRdb to the early 2020s). Context from the whole study: Samples from collaborators originated in the United States, Italy and Spain and spanned both the acute and convalescent phases of COVID-19. The prospective study material was composed of cDNA or gDNA derived from T cells, B-cell-depleted T cells, or PBMCs. Deeply sampled blood TCRbeta repertoires from subjects exposed to, actively infected with, or recovered from COVID-19 were included in the dataset. The repertoires were released in a freely available public database meant as a resource for research on the immune response to SARS-CoV-2. The samples were drawn from the first 160 participants of the ongoing ImmuneRACE study and from some 1,300 subjects provided by 6 global collaborators. Nearly every sample came with metadata listing a de-identified subject ID, COVID-19 status, age in years and sex. Where available, HLA class I and class II types were obtained from metadata supplied by the sample provider rather than from assay-based typing.

Collaborating institutions collected whole blood in K2EDTA tubes following their own protocols. Collaborator samples were shipped for TCRbeta analysis as frozen whole blood, isolated PBMCs, or DNA extracted from either sample type. The investigation overall reported the following: The quantity of clinical and demographic metadata differed by source and by participant and was supplied without curation.

TCRbeta CDR3 regions were amplified from genomic DNA using the immunoSEQ Assay, a bias-controlled multiplex PCR. The source study handled its data this way. Nucleated cell counts per sample were estimated from amplification of reference gene primers within the assay. To quantify the absolute abundance of each unique TCRbeta CDR3 rearrangement, sequence reads were collapsed and filtered. For each sample, productive Simpson clonality was calculated as the square root of Simpson's diversity index over productive rearrangements. Drawn from immuneACCESS, this table holds only the in-frame rearrangements with V and J called that TCRdb kept. Clones are partly lost; checked studies trace under half to an unresolved V gene and leave the rest unexplained. V and J calls and clone size are as listed in that table; D and trimming were resolved from the DNA. The sample data list around 91,000 clones, and approximately 79% of these were observed just once. Together, the top ten hold 15% to 20% of the sample.

The sequenced sample consisted of peripheral blood. The TCR was taken from a woman at least 80 years old with active or convalescent COVID-19.

CDR3 protein: CASSPEGQGIGQFF. The sequenced DNA is TGTGCCAGCAGCCCCGAAGGGCAGGGGATCGGGCAGTTCTTC. The V gene is TRBV5-5 and the J gene is TRBJ2-1; TRBD1 is a weak D gene call, 6 bases matching. The CDR3 covers 14 residues, taking in both the cysteine and the phenylalanine. The retained sequence is limited to the CDR3, 42 bases, with the frame set at the first base. CDR1 SGHKS and CDR2 YYEKEE are derived from the germline V gene (reference sequence). V gives up 4 bases and J gives up 12 bases, and the segment between their germline ends measures 20 bases.